This T cell receptor beta chain was retrieved from a study of glioma-infiltrating T cells. Amplification of TCR alpha and beta CDR3 regions from RNA used iRepertoire nested multiplex PCR. Input was roughly 100-450 ng of tissue mRNA or PBMC total RNA. A single record per CDR3 protein comes from TCRdb applying MiXCR to the multiplex PCR reads. Altogether under 200,000 distinct CDR3 sequences are present, around 30% being singletons, with the ten largest covering 20%. This clonotype showed up many times. The CDR3 extends over 15 amino acids. The trim removed 2 bases at V and 7 bases at J, leaving 6 bases unmatched. Germline lookup yields CDR1 DFQATT and CDR2 SNEGSKA (reference sequence).

This receptor was obtained from a human donor with low-grade glioma or glioblastoma, undergoing nonglioma brain surgery, or in good health (not recorded which). V usage is TRBV20-1 and J usage is TRBJ2-3; 13 positions agree with TRBD2. The sample was glioma tissue, nonneoplastic brain tissue, or PBMCs (not recorded which). The CDR3 DNA reads as TGCAGTGCTAGATCGGGACTAGCGGGGATATATACGCAGTATTTT. It translates to CSARSGLAGIYTQYF.